The TCR beta chain described here comes from a study of shared clonotypes between healthy human individuals (dated by TCRdb to the early 2020s). Background for the entire study: A few men and two women, aged 18 to 49 years, made up the cohort. Each donor's leukapheresis produced roughly between about 0.8 and 8.9 billion PBMCs. To estimate repertoire size and how much clonotypes are shared between individuals, the study performed deep sequencing of blood TCR repertoires from a few healthy adults. For each donor, three plates each were used for CD4 naive and CD4 memory, two plates were used for CD8 naive, and one plate was used for CD8 memory. Different laboratories and diverse techniques were used to prepare libraries and sequence TCR repertoires, to increase sequencing depth and limit assay-specific biases. Broad study findings and their caveats: Pairwise subsampling led to the expectation that sequencing depth would affect the degree of clonotype sharing among donors. Compared with non-shared clonotypes, clonotypes shared by all four sorted-subset donors had higher generation probabilities. Sampling was restricted to blood, and TCR repertoires in tissue are likely to differ from TCR repertoires in blood. Across a few donors, approximately 5% of naive CD4, approximately 3.6% of naive CD8, around 2.1% of memory CD4, and about 0.4% of memory CD8 clonotypes were shared. Even with the large sequencing depth, rarefaction of the sorted-subset datasets indicated that sequencing was incomplete. Because the study included a small number of donors, the genetic and exposure-history diversity represented was limited. Naive subsets generally had larger estimated clonotype richness than memory subsets did.

Points on this clone: Its antigen remains undetermined. No base quality information exists; no much larger clone differs at one position. Other nucleotide sequences from this sample produce the same CDR3.

TCR CDR3 regions were amplified from genomic DNA by multiplex PCR using the deep immunoSEQ assay. Genomic DNA extracted from each cell subset was distributed evenly over all wells of several immunoSEQ 96-well plates, and each plate served as one replicate. Each replicate PCR for sorted subsets received about 220 ng genomic DNA, equal to roughly 30,000 T cell genomes. Purified libraries were quantified with a Qubit 3.0 fluorometer, sized on a Bioanalyzer 2100, and re-quantified with the KAPA Library Quantification kit. Each immunoSEQ 96-well plate was sequenced on its own single-read 150-cycle Illumina NextSeq 550 flow cell. On the study's bioinformatics: Because only junctional sequences without quality scores were contained in the immunoSEQ output, filtering matching that applied to full-length reads could not be performed. Sequences were annotated with PyIR, a Python wrapper for IgBLAST v1.9, and V/J genes and CDR3 were assigned using IMGT germline references. Reads were removed for weak V/J assignments (E-value above 1e-6), missing CDR3, stop codons, out-of-frame junctions, or ambiguous translated residues. V3J clonotypes were defined as sequences sharing an identical inferred V gene, J gene, and CDR3 amino acid sequence. Percentage overlap between repertoires was computed as shared unique clonotypes divided by the size of the smaller repertoire. Richness of each repertoire was evaluated using RTK rarefaction, the Chao1 estimator, and Recon v2.1 estimates of unobserved clonotypes. Generation probabilities for all TCRbeta clonotypes obtained by the gDNA method from a few donors were computed using OLGA. Drawn from immuneACCESS, this table holds only the in-frame rearrangements with V and J called that TCRdb kept. Clones are partly lost; checked studies trace under half to an unresolved V gene and leave the rest unexplained. The V and J calls and the clone size are those of that table, but D and trimming were determined from the DNA. The sample profile shows 2 million or so clones; 85% to 95% of them were found once. Roughly 1% of the sample belongs to the ten largest clones.

CD8 naive samples consisted of CD45RO-negative cells that were positively selected for CCR7, yielding a CD45RA+CCR7+ population without TemRA cells. Healthy HIV-negative adults with no recently reported acute infections or vaccinations were included as donors. All donors were Caucasian adults living in Nashville, Tennessee, USA. Blood was obtained by leukapheresis, after which PBMCs were separated by Ficoll-Histopaque density gradient centrifugation and cryopreserved in liquid nitrogen vapor phase. Purity and quantity of every magnetically sorted T cell population were checked by analytical flow cytometry. Genomic DNA was isolated from each sorted fraction and quantified by UV absorbance on a Nanodrop 2000c. This clonotype originated in a young man in good health. Sample: naive CD8+ T cells sorted from blood. The sample's cell subset or site, from its label and the paper: CD45RA+CCR7+.

The bases are TGCGCCAGCAGCCAAGACGGAGAAGAGACCCAGTACTTC. This yields the protein CASSQDGEETQYF. Recombination linked TRBV4-1 to TRBJ2-5; the D gene is not confidently resolved. Reading the germline V gene gives CDR1 MGHRA and CDR2 YSYEKL. Trimming removed 0 bases from V and 3 bases from J, leaving 5 bases between the germline ends. The CDR3, from cysteine to phenylalanine, totals 13 residues. The entry retains the CDR3 DNA only, 39 bases that are in frame from base 1.